This is a list of T cell receptor beta chains from one sample in a study of beta chain features in type 1 diabetes. TCRdb's table, derived via immunoSEQ multiplex PCR, lists solely in-frame clones and lacks some. There are 400,000 to 550,000 clones in the sample; approximately 10% occur only once, and more than 0.045% lies in the top ten. Material: naive CD4+ T cells from blood. The receptors were gathered from a woman between 18 and 29 years old in good health. The CDR3 runs from the conserved cysteine through the conserved F or W. A D gene is named only where the DNA matches it firmly. Clone size is given for some rows only: seen once, a few or many times, or a class if the clone is expanded.

v_gene: TRBV15; d_gene: .; abundance: .; j_gene: TRBJ1-5; CDR3nt: TGTGCCACCAGCCTGACCCAGGGGAGGAATCAGCCCCAGCATTTT; CDR3aa: CATSLTQGRNQPQHF
v_gene: TRBV30; d_gene: .; abundance: .; j_gene: TRBJ1-5; CDR3nt: TGTGCCTGGAGTGGCGGGGGCAATCAGCCCCAGCATTTT; CDR3aa: CAWSGGGNQPQHF
v_gene: TRBV7-2; d_gene: .; abundance: .; j_gene: TRBJ2-1; CDR3nt: TGTGCCAGCAGCTTCAGCGGGCCCAATGAGCAGTTCTTC; CDR3aa: CASSFSGPNEQFF
v_gene: TRBV5-1; d_gene: TRBD1; abundance: few; j_gene: TRBJ1-1; CDR3nt: TGCGCCAGCAGCTTGGGGACAGGTGAAGCTTTCTTT; CDR3aa: CASSLGTGEAFF
v_gene: TRBV7-9; d_gene: .; abundance: .; j_gene: TRBJ2-1; CDR3nt: TGTGCCAGCAGCCCCCAGGGGCGGAGGGTCAATGAGCAGTTCTTC; CDR3aa: CASSPQGRRVNEQFF
v_gene: TRBV19; d_gene: .; abundance: few; j_gene: TRBJ2-3; CDR3nt: .; CDR3aa: CASTSGLASDTQYF
v_gene: TRBV7-2; d_gene: TRBD2; abundance: few; j_gene: TRBJ2-1; CDR3nt: TGTGCCAGCAGCGTGAGCGGGGGGGCCTCCAATGAGCAGTTCTTC; CDR3aa: CASSVSGGASNEQFF
v_gene: TRBV28; d_gene: .; abundance: few; j_gene: TRBJ2-1; CDR3nt: TGTGCCAGCAGTCTAGACAGGTCCTCACGAAGAGCCTACAATGAGCAGTTCTTC; CDR3aa: CASSLDRSSRRAYNEQFF
v_gene: TRBV2; d_gene: .; abundance: .; j_gene: TRBJ2-5; CDR3nt: TGTGCCAGCGGACGGGCAGATGGGGCCCAGTACTTC; CDR3aa: CASGRADGAQYF
v_gene: TRBV29-1; d_gene: .; abundance: .; j_gene: TRBJ1-3; CDR3nt: TGCAGCGTTGAAAGGGACCTAGGAAACACCATATATTTT; CDR3aa: CSVERDLGNTIYF
v_gene: TRBV7-2; d_gene: .; abundance: .; j_gene: TRBJ1-2; CDR3nt: TGTGCCAGCCGTGACAGTGGGGCATATGGCTACACCTTC; CDR3aa: CASRDSGAYGYTF
v_gene: TRBV29-1; d_gene: .; abundance: .; j_gene: TRBJ1-5; CDR3nt: TGCAGCGCCCGGTTTCAGGAGGAGCCCCAGCATTTT; CDR3aa: CSARFQEEPQHF
v_gene: TRBV2; d_gene: .; abundance: once; j_gene: TRBJ1-2; CDR3nt: TGTGCCAGCAGTGAACAGTCCTATGGCTACACCTTC; CDR3aa: CASSEQSYGYTF
v_gene: TRBV10-3; d_gene: TRBD1; abundance: .; j_gene: TRBJ2-7; CDR3nt: TGTGCCATCACTGGGACAGGCAGGCACGAGCAGTACTTC; CDR3aa: CAITGTGRHEQYF
v_gene: TRBV5-4; d_gene: .; abundance: .; j_gene: TRBJ2-1; CDR3nt: TGTGCCAGCAGCCCTACGGGACTGCGTGGATACAATGAGCAGTTCTTC; CDR3aa: CASSPTGLRGYNEQFF
v_gene: TRBV19; d_gene: TRBD1; abundance: .; j_gene: TRBJ2-2; CDR3nt: TGTGCCAGTAGTGGACAGGGAATGAGGGAGCTGTTTTTT; CDR3aa: CASSGQGMRELFF
v_gene: TRBV7-9; d_gene: .; abundance: few; j_gene: TRBJ2-5; CDR3nt: TGTGCCAGCAGCTTTTTAAAAGAGACCCAGTACTTC; CDR3aa: CASSFLKETQYF
v_gene: TRBV5-6; d_gene: .; abundance: few; j_gene: TRBJ1-4; CDR3nt: TGTGCCAGCAGCGCGGAATTGCAAACTAATGAAAAACTGTTTTTT; CDR3aa: CASSAELQTNEKLFF
v_gene: TRBV7-2; d_gene: TRBD2; abundance: few; j_gene: TRBJ2-1; CDR3nt: TGTGCCAGCAGCTCTAGACTAGCGGGAGACGGCGAGCAGTTCTTC; CDR3aa: CASSSRLAGDGEQFF
v_gene: TRBV5-1; d_gene: TRBD1; abundance: few; j_gene: TRBJ2-4; CDR3nt: TGCGCCAGCAGCCTAGGACAGGGTCGCCCTAACATTCAGTACTTC; CDR3aa: CASSLGQGRPNIQYF
v_gene: TRBV5-1; d_gene: TRBD1; abundance: few; j_gene: TRBJ2-3; CDR3nt: TGCGCCAGCACCTTAGACAGGGACGGACCAGATACGCAGTATTTT; CDR3aa: CASTLDRDGPDTQYF
v_gene: TRBV29-1; d_gene: TRBD2; abundance: few; j_gene: TRBJ2-1; CDR3nt: TGCAGCGTTACGAGCGGGAGCCCCGGGGAGCAGTTCTTC; CDR3aa: CSVTSGSPGEQFF
v_gene: TRBV2; d_gene: .; abundance: .; j_gene: TRBJ1-5; CDR3nt: TGTGCCAGCAGGGGCGACAGCGTGGGGCAGCCCCAGCATTTT; CDR3aa: CASRGDSVGQPQHF
v_gene: TRBV7-9; d_gene: .; abundance: few; j_gene: TRBJ1-2; CDR3nt: TGTGCCAGCAGCTTAGTCGGTGGGACGGGCTACACCTTC; CDR3aa: CASSLVGGTGYTF
v_gene: TRBV6-5; d_gene: .; abundance: .; j_gene: TRBJ2-1; CDR3nt: TGTGCCAGCAGGAGATCCACTGGGACACCTAGGCAGTTCTTC; CDR3aa: CASRRSTGTPRQFF
v_gene: TRBV6-1; d_gene: .; abundance: few; j_gene: TRBJ1-2; CDR3nt: TGTGCCAGCAGTGAAGGTGAAGGCTATGGCTACACCTTC; CDR3aa: CASSEGEGYGYTF
v_gene: TRBV4-2; d_gene: TRBD1; abundance: .; j_gene: TRBJ1-1; CDR3nt: TGTGCCAGCAGCCCTCACCAGGGGACAGCCCTGAGCACTGAAGCTTTCTTT; CDR3aa: CASSPHQGTALSTEAFF
v_gene: TRBV7-9; d_gene: TRBD1; abundance: few; j_gene: TRBJ2-5; CDR3nt: TGTGCCAGCAGCCGAGGACAGGGCAGTCAAGAGACCCAGTACTTC; CDR3aa: CASSRGQGSQETQYF
v_gene: TRBV7-9; d_gene: TRBD2; abundance: few; j_gene: TRBJ2-3; CDR3nt: TGTGCCAGCAGCTTAGCAGTTCAGCGGGAGGCAAGTTCAGATACGCAGTATTTT; CDR3aa: CASSLAVQREASSDTQYF
v_gene: TRBV18; d_gene: TRBD2; abundance: few; j_gene: TRBJ2-5; CDR3nt: TGTGCCAGCCGCCGGGGGGGAGAAGAGACCCAGTACTTC; CDR3aa: CASRRGGEETQYF
v_gene: TRBV5-1; d_gene: .; abundance: .; j_gene: TRBJ2-1; CDR3nt: TGCGCCAGCAGCTTGAAAGGATACAATGAGCAGTTCTTC; CDR3aa: CASSLKGYNEQFF
v_gene: TRBV18; d_gene: .; abundance: .; j_gene: TRBJ2-3; CDR3nt: TGTGCCAGCTCCCAATCTCAAACCGGCTGGATAAGCTCAGATACGCAGTATTTT; CDR3aa: CASSQSQTGWISSDTQYF
v_gene: TRBV29-1; d_gene: .; abundance: many; j_gene: TRBJ2-2; CDR3nt: TGCAGCGTAAGACACACCGGGGAGCTGTTTTTT; CDR3aa: CSVRHTGELFF